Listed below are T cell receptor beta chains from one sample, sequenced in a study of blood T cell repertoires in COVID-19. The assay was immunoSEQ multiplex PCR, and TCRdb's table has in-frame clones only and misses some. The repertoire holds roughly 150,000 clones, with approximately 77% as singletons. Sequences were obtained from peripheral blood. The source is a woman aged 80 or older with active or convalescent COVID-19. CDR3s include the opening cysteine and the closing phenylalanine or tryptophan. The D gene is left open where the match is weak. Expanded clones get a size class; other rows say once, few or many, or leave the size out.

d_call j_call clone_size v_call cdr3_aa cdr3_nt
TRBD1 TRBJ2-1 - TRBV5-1 CASSLQGVYYNEQFF TGCGCCAGCAGCTTACAGGGGGTGTACTACAATGAGCAGTTCTTC
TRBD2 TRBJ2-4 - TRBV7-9 CASSLGLGLGKNIQYF TGTGCCAGCAGCTTAGGGCTAGGACTAGGCAAAAACATTCAGTACTTC
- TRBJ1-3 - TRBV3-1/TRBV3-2 CASSPSRNTIYF TGTGCCAGCAGCCCTAGCCGAAACACCATATATTTT
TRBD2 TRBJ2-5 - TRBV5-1 CASSKREAGEETQYF TGCGCCAGCAGCAAGAGGGAGGCGGGGGAAGAGACCCAGTACTTC
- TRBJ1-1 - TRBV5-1 CASSPVWNTEAFF TGCGCCAGCAGCCCCGTATGGAACACTGAAGCTTTCTTT
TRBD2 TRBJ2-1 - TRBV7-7 CASSLAGSGGGQFF TGTGCTAGCAGCTTAGCGGGATCGGGCGGGGGTCAGTTCTTC
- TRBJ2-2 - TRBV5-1 CASRKNTDTGELFF TGCGCCAGCCGAAAGAATACAGACACCGGGGAGCTGTTTTTT
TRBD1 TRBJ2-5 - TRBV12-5 CASGLYTGTGQETQYF TGTGCTAGTGGTCTCTACACCGGGACAGGGCAAGAGACCCAGTACTTC
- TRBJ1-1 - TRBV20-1 CSAQGAEAFF TGCAGTGCGCAGGGTGCTGAAGCTTTCTTT
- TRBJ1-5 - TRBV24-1 CATSDAGQQDSNQPQHF TGTGCCACCAGTGATGCCGGACAGCAGGATAGCAATCAGCCCCAGCATTTT
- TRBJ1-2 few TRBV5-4 CASSLAGDGYTF TGTGCCAGCAGCTTGGCGGGGGATGGCTACACCTTC
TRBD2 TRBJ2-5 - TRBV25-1 CASSPPSSGRTETQYF TGTGCCAGCAGCCCCCCCTCTAGCGGGAGGACAGAGACCCAGTACTTC
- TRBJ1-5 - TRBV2 CASSGVRDTNQPQHF TGTGCCAGCAGTGGTGTTCGGGACACAAATCAGCCCCAGCATTTT
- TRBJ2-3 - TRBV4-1 CASSQDREPDTQYF TGCGCCAGCAGCCAAGACAGGGAACCCGATACGCAGTATTTT
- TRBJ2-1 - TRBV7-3 CASSSPRQDPSSYNEQFF TGTGCCAGCAGCTCTCCCCGACAGGACCCAAGCTCCTACAATGAGCAGTTCTTC
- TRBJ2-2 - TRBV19 CASSIPAGVDTGELFF TGTGCCAGTAGTATCCCGGCAGGGGTTGATACCGGGGAGCTGTTTTTT
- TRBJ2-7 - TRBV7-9 CASSEAGIYEQYF TGTGCCAGCAGTGAGGCGGGGATCTACGAGCAGTACTTC
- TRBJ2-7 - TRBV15 CATSSTGSSYEQYF TGTGCCACCAGCAGCACCGGGAGCTCCTACGAGCAGTACTTT
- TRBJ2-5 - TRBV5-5 CASSLEDQGWGQETQYF TGTGCCAGCAGCTTGGAGGACCAGGGTTGGGGCCAAGAGACCCAGTACTTC
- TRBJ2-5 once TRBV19 CASSVSTVQETQYF TGTGCCAGTAGTGTTTCGACAGTCCAAGAGACCCAGTACTTC
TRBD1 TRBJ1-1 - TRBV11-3 CASSLETGTEAFF TGTGCCAGCAGCCTAGAGACAGGGACTGAAGCTTTCTTT
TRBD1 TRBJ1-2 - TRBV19 CASSPYGTDLGTF TGTGCCAGTAGCCCTTACGGGACAGATCTCGGCACCTTC
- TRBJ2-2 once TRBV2 CASSAGFEGPTGELFF TGTGCCAGCAGTGCCGGGTTTGAGGGCCCCACCGGGGAGCTGTTTTTT
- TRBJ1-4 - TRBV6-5 CASRHTTTNEKLFF TGTGCCAGCAGGCACACTACAACTAATGAAAAACTGTTTTTT
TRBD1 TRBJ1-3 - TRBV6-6 CASSYSRQGVAIYF TGTGCCAGCAGTTACTCACGACAGGGGGTCGCCATATATTTT
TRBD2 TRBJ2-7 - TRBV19 CASSIVNAGGREQYF TGTGCCAGTAGTATAGTGAACGCGGGAGGACGAGAGCAGTACTTC
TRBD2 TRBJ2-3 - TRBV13 CASSFGLAGGPRDTQYF TGTGCCAGCAGCTTCGGACTAGCGGGAGGGCCTAGAGATACGCAGTATTTT
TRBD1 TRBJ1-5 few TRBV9 CASSARQGGQPQHF TGTGCCAGCAGCGCCCGACAGGGTGGCCAGCCCCAGCATTTT
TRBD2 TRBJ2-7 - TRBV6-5 CASSYPTSGSSYEQYF TGTGCCAGCAGTTACCCTACTAGCGGGAGCTCCTACGAGCAGTACTTC
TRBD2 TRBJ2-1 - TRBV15 CATSSAGDYNEQFF TGTGCCACCAGCAGCGCGGGGGACTACAATGAGCAGTTCTTC
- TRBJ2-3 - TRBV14 CASSQEILRDTDTQYF TGTGCCAGCAGCCAAGAGATCCTAAGAGACACAGATACGCAGTATTTT
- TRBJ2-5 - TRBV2 CASSDWLDRTSETQYF TGTGCCAGCAGTGATTGGTTGGACAGAACGTCAGAGACCCAGTACTTC
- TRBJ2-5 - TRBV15 CATSRGLQETQYF TGTGCCACCAGCAGAGGTCTCCAAGAGACCCAGTACTTC
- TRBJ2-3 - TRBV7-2 CASSLAGALTDTQYF TGTGCCAGCAGCTTAGCGGGGGCACTCACAGATACGCAGTATTTT
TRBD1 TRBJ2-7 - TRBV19 CASSIGQGAIEQYF TGTGCCAGTAGTATAGGACAGGGGGCGATTGAGCAGTACTTC